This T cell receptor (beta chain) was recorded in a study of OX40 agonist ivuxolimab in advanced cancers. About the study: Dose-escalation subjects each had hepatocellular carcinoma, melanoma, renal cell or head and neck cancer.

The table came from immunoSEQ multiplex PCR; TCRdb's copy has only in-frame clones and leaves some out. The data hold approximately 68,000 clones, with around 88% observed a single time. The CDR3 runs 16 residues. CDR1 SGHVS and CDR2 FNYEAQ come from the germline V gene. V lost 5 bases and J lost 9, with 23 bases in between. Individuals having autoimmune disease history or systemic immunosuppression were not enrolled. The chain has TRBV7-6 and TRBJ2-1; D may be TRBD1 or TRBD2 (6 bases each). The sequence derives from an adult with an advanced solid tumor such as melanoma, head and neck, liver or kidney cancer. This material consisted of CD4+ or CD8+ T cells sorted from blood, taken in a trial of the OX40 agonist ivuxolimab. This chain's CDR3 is CASSLTGYGGIFEQFF. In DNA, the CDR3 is TGTGCCAGCAGCCTCACAGGGTACGGCGGGATATTTGAGCAGTTCTTC.